Listed below are T cell receptor beta chains from one sample, sequenced in a study of coeliac disease. Generated by immunoSEQ multiplex PCR, the TCRdb table keeps only in-frame clones and is missing some. The sample has thousands of clones, around 71% seen once. The material sequenced was intraepithelial lymphocytes from the gut. The source is a woman aged 55-70 years with active celiac disease. The CDR3 runs from the conserved cysteine through the conserved F or W. A D gene is named only where the DNA matches it firmly. Clone size is shown for a subset of rows, as once, few, many or a class of expanded clone.

few,TRBV15,TRBD1,TRBJ2-7,TGTGCCACCAGCAGAGAGACCCCCGGGACAGGTACCTACGAGCAGTACTTC,CATSRETPGTGTYEQYF
NA,TRBV4-1,NA,TRBJ1-3,TGCGCCAGCAGTCACCAGGAGGGTATTGAGGGAAACACCATATATTTT,CASSHQEGIEGNTIYF
NA,TRBV18,NA,TRBJ1-2,TGTGCCAGCTCACGCGATCCTAACTATGGCTACACCTTC,CASSRDPNYGYTF
NA,TRBV13,NA,TRBJ1-2,TGTGCCAGCAGGCTACGGGACACTCATGGCTACACCTTC,CASRLRDTHGYTF
NA,TRBV6-6,TRBD1,TRBJ1-3,TGTGCCAGCAGTTCAAAGACAGGGAGCGGAAACACCATATATTTT,CASSSKTGSGNTIYF
NA,TRBV4-1,TRBD1,TRBJ1-6,TGCGCCAGCAGCCAAGATGGGGGACAGGGGAATTCACCCCTCCACTTT,CASSQDGGQGNSPLHF
NA,TRBV27,TRBD2,TRBJ2-1,TGTGCCAGCGGGCGGGAGGATGGAGATGAGCAGTTCTTC,CASGREDGDEQFF
NA,TRBV2,TRBD2,TRBJ2-2,TGTGCCAGCAGTGATAAGCTAGCGGGGGGGGCTAACACCGGGGAGCTGTTTTTT,CASSDKLAGGANTGELFF
NA,TRBV7-2,TRBD1,TRBJ2-7,TGTGCCAGCAGCCCCGCTATGGACAGGGTCTTGGGGCAGTACTTC,CASSPAMDRVLGQYF
once,TRBV11-1,TRBD2,TRBJ2-5,TGTGCCAGCAGACGGGGACTAGCGAGAGGGGAGACCCAGTACTTC,CASRRGLARGETQYF
NA,TRBV7-8,NA,TRBJ1-5,TGTGCCAGCAGCTTAGTGCTAAATCAGCCCCAGCATTTT,CASSLVLNQPQHF
NA,TRBV6-5,NA,TRBJ2-3,TGTGCCAGCAGTCGGGACTCCCTGCTCACAGATACGCAGTATTTT,CASSRDSLLTDTQYF
few,TRBV7-2,TRBD2,TRBJ2-7,TGTGCCAGCAGCTTAAGAGGGACTAGCGGCCGATACTCCTACGAGCAGTACTTC,CASSLRGTSGRYSYEQYF
NA,TRBV29-1,TRBD2,TRBJ2-7,TGCAGCGTTGACGGGGGGGCCTGGGAGCAGTACTTC,CSVDGGAWEQYF
NA,TRBV28,NA,TRBJ2-7,TGTGCCAGCAGCGCCCACGCTTACGAGCAGTACTTC,CASSAHAYEQYF
NA,TRBV5-4,NA,TRBJ2-1,TGTGCCAGCAGCTCTGAGTTGCGAAATGAGCAGTTCTTC,CASSSELRNEQFF
NA,TRBV9,TRBD2,TRBJ2-1,TGTGCCAGCAGCCCAGGGGTAGCGGGGGCTTATGAGCAGTTCTTC,CASSPGVAGAYEQFF
NA,TRBV9,NA,TRBJ2-5,TGTGCCAGCAGCTCGGATGGATTTGCGGGGGAGACCCAGTACTTC,CASSSDGFAGETQYF